These 9 T cell receptor beta chains originate from one sample sequenced in a study of T cell responses to AZD1222 COVID-19 vaccine. Assay: immunoSEQ multiplex PCR; the TCRdb copy retains only in-frame clones and omits some. The data contain fewer than 150,000 clones, around nine tenths of them singletons. The input for sequencing was peripheral blood, taken 28 days after the second AZD1222 dose. These receptors all stem from an adult who received the AZD1222 COVID-19 vaccine.

This clone was recorded once. A read error may account for a junction end that differs from germline. The genes are TRBV7-2 and TRBJ1-1, with D unclear. The germline gives CDR1 SGHTA, CDR2 FQGNSA. There are 15 residues in the CDR3. CDR3 nucleotides: TGTGCCAGCAGCTTAGAGGTTGGGGTATATTTGAAGAGGGTCTTT. Its protein product is CASSLEVGVYLKRVF.

The chain combines TRBV12-5 with TRBJ1-5; 10 bases align to TRBD1. This CDR3 has 18 residues. Unmatched junction bases numbered 11, after V lost 6 bases and J lost 0 bases. The germline gives CDR1 LGHNT, CDR2 FRNRAP. Here the CDR3 DNA reads TGTGCTAGTGGCCTGCTGACAGGGGGCTTATATAGCAATCAGCCCCAGCATTTT. It translates to CASGLLTGGLYSNQPQHF.

This chain uses TRBV18 with TRBJ2-7, with D tentatively TRBD1 or TRBD2 (5 bases each). Trimming left V 2 bases short and J 1 base short, with 15 bases between. The germline CDR1 and CDR2 sequences are KGHSH and LQKENI. There are 16 residues in the CDR3. This chain's CDR3 is CASSPRVGTLSYEQYF. CDR3 in DNA: TGTGCCAGCTCACCAAGGGTGGGGACCCTATCCTACGAGCAGTACTTC.

The rearrangement links TRBV30 to TRBJ2-6; TRBD1 might be the D (5 bases). The V and J ends lost 2 bases and 4 bases respectively, with 18 bases between them. This CDR3 has 17 residues. Germline loops: CDR1 GTSNPN, CDR2 SVGIG (reference sequence). For the CDR3, the DNA is TGTGCCTGGAGTAGGGGTCGGACGGCGAGAGGGGCCAACGTCCTGACTTTC. It yields the protein CAWSRGRTARGANVLTF.

The gene calls are TRBV18 and TRBJ1-6; D is perhaps TRBD1 (5 bases). CDR3 size: 15 residues. Germline CDR1 is KGHSH and CDR2 is LQKENI. The V end lost 1 base, the J end lost 8 bases, and 12 bases lay between the germline ends. The CDR3: CASSPQQGADSPLHF. The CDR3 DNA sequence: TGTGCCAGCTCACCACAGCAGGGCGCGGATTCACCCCTCCACTTT.

The chain uses TRBV7-2 and TRBJ2-5, with D possibly called TRBD1 or TRBD2 (5 bases each). Between the trimmed V and J ends, which lost 5 bases and 5 bases, there was a span of 18 bases. Germline assignment: CDR1 SGHTA and CDR2 FQGNSA. The CDR3 sequence is 15 residues long. CDR3 nucleotide sequence: TGTGCCAGCAGCCCGAGGGGCCTGGGTTGGGAGACCCAGTACTTC. This sequence encodes CASSPRGLGWETQYF.

The V and J genes are TRBV5-1 and TRBJ2-7, with 11 bases aligning to TRBD2. The junction had 17 bases not matched to a gene; V was cut back by 3 bases and J by 3 bases. There are 19 residues in the CDR3. CDR1 is SGHRS, CDR2 YFSETQ, per germline. In DNA, the CDR3 is TGCGCCAGCAGCTGGACCCCCCTTGGGCTAGCGGGAGGATTCTACGAGCAGTACTTC. Residues: CASSWTPLGLAGGFYEQYF.

As concerns this clone: This CDR3 is also generated by other DNA sequences in the sample. The J gene is TRBJ2-1, the V gene TRBV19, with 11 bases lining up with TRBD2. CDR1 and CDR2 (germline): LNHDA, SQIVND (reference sequence). This CDR3 contains 15 residues. V shed 2 bases and J 6 bases; nucleotides not matched to a gene: 3. In DNA form, the CDR3 reads TGTGCCAGTAGTATACGACTAGCGGGATTCAATGAGCAGTTCTTC. Amino acids: CASSIRLAGFNEQFF.

V is TRBV24-1 and J is TRBJ1-5; D may be TRBD1 (6 bases). Germline lookup yields CDR1 KGHDR and CDR2 SFDVKD. V was pared by 4 bases and J by 7 bases, with 13 bases between. CDR3 length equals 14 residues. CDR3 region: CATSETGSSQPQHF. In DNA form, the CDR3 reads TGTGCCACCAGTGAAACAGGGTCTTCGCAGCCCCAGCATTTT.